This T cell receptor (beta chain) was recovered during a study of blood T cell repertoires in COVID-19. Study at large: Samples of COVID-19 (acute and convalescent) were obtained from the United States, Italy and Spain.

Some clones are missing from TCRdb's copy, which holds only in-frame ones; the method was immunoSEQ multiplex PCR. The data show some 140,000 clones, with about 79% seen just once and 9.2% held by the top ten. Categorization into cohorts depended on clinical history that participants reported. Cohort 3 recovered donors had two negative PCRs, clearance, or symptom resolution. The CDR3 has 12 residues. V shed 1 base and J 15 bases; nucleotides not matched to a gene: 5. The germline V gene has CDR1 SGHTA and CDR2 FQGNSA. The chain combines TRBV7-2 with TRBJ2-1; 8 nucleotides match TRBD2. Sequencing was done on a sample of PBMCs or T cells enriched from blood (not recorded which). The clonotype comes from a man between 50 and 59 years old who had recovered from COVID-19. DNA for the CDR3: TGTGCCAGCAGCTTAGGGACTAGCATCGCGTTCTTC. It encodes CASSLGTSIAFF. Based on the CDR3 plus reference TRBV7-2 and TRBJ2-1, the full variable domain is GAGVSQSPSNKVTEKGKDVELRCDPISGHTALYWYRQSLGQGLEFLIYFQGNSAPDKSGLPSDRFSAERTGGSVSTLTIQRTQQEDSAVYLCASSLGTSIAFFGPGTRLTVL.